The T cell receptor (beta chain) described here comes from a study of early T cells in non-severe SARS-CoV-2 infection. Germline V gene sequence: CDR1 LGHNA, CDR2 YNFKEQ. Trimming stripped 4 bases from V and 4 bases from J, with 17 bases between. The CDR3 consists of 16 residues. TCRdb recomputed calls from the 5' RACE reads with MiXCR, one row per CDR3 protein. The repertoire holds tens of thousands of distinct CDR3 sequences, with over 12% as singletons. Ten or more counts support this clonotype. V usage is TRBV4-2 and J usage is TRBJ1-5; tentative D call: TRBD1 (5 bases). The specimen sequenced was whole blood. The clonotype comes from an adult who was a healthcare worker with PCR-confirmed SARS-CoV-2 infection or an uninfected control (not recorded which). The CDR3 is CASSPPSNRRNQPQHF. CDR3 DNA: TGTGCCAGCAGCCCCCCAAGTAACAGGAGGAATCAGCCCCAGCATTTT.